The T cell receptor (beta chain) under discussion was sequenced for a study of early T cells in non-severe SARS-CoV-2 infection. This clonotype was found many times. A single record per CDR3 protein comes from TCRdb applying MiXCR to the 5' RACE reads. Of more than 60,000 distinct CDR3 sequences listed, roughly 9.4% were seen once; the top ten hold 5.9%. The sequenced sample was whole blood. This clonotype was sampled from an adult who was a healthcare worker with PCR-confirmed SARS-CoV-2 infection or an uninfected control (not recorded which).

The CDR3 loop is CASSSTGNSGNTIYF. The DNA of the CDR3 is TGTGCCAGCAGTTCGACCGGCAACTCTGGAAACACCATATATTTT. The genes are TRBV6-5 and TRBJ1-3; D uncertain. V was pared by 4 bases and J by 0 bases, with 10 bases between. Per germline, CDR1 MNHEY and CDR2 SVGAGI. The length of the CDR3 is 15 residues.